These 4 T cell receptor beta chains originate from one sample sequenced in a study of T cell responses to AZD1222 COVID-19 vaccine. This table comes from immunoSEQ multiplex PCR, and its TCRdb copy is limited to in-frame clones, with some not included. In the table there are around 110,000 clones, 85% to 95% of which are singletons. Sequenced here: peripheral blood, sampled 28 days after the second AZD1222 dose. The receptor set was obtained from an adult who received the AZD1222 COVID-19 vaccine.

The chain carries TRBV5-5 and TRBJ1-5; tentative D call: TRBD1 (6 bases). The CDR3 contains 13 residues. V lost 3 bases and J lost 4, with 8 bases in between. Germline lookup yields CDR1 SGHKS and CDR2 YYEKEE (reference sequence). Written as DNA, the CDR3 is TGTGCCAGCAGCTCAACAGGGAATCAGCCCCAGCATTTT. This gives the protein CASSSTGNQPQHF.

The chain links TRBV19 to TRBJ1-5; tentative D call: TRBD1 (6 bases). Germline CDR1 is LNHDA and CDR2 is SQIVND (reference sequence). V was clipped by 5 bases and J by 3 bases, with 17 bases between them. This CDR3 has 16 residues. The CDR3 DNA reads as TGTGCCAGTAGTCCACAACTACAGGGTTACAATCAGCCCCAGCATTTT. Its translation: CASSPQLQGYNQPQHF.

The CDR3 sequence: CASSGLASYEQYF. In DNA, the CDR3 is TGCGCCAGCTCGGGACTAGCCTCCTACGAGCAGTACTTC. The chain recombines TRBV5-1 with TRBJ2-7, with TRBD2 matching over 9 bases. The CDR3 is 13 amino acids. V shed 7 bases and J 0 bases; nucleotides not matched to a gene: 2. CDR1 and CDR2 from the germline V gene are SGHRS and YFSETQ.

The chain carries TRBV10-3 and TRBJ1-2; perhaps TRBD1 as D (6 bases). The CDR3 sequence is 15 residues long. The germline V gene encodes CDR1 ENHRY and CDR2 SYGVKD. V lost 2 bases to trimming and J lost 7 bases, with 17 bases between them. This CDR3 reads CAISEGNGGRSGYTF. The CDR3 nucleotides are TGTGCCATCAGTGAGGGGAACGGGGGGCGCAGTGGCTACACCTTC.